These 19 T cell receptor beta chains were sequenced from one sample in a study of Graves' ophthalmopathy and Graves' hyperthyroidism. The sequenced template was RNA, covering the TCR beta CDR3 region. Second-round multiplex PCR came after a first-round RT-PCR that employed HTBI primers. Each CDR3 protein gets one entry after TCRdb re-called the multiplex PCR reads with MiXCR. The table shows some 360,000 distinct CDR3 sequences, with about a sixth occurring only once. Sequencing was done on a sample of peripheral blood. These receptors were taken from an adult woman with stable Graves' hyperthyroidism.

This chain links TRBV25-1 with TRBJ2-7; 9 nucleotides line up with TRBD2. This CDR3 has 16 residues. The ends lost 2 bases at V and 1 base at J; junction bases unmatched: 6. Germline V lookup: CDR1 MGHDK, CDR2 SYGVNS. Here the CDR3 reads CASSEARAGGSYEQYF. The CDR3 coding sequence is TGTGCCAGCAGTGAAGCCAGAGCGGGAGGTTCCTACGAGCAGTACTTC.

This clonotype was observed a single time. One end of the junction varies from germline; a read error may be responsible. The CDR3 region is CSATGGGGANVLAF. CDR3 sequence (DNA): TGCAGTGCCACAGGGGGCGGTGGGGCCAACGTCCTGGCTTTC. The rearrangement uses TRBV20-1 and TRBJ2-6; 9 nucleotides align to TRBD1. Per germline, CDR1 DFQATT and CDR2 SNEGSKA (reference sequence). The CDR3 is 14 amino acids.

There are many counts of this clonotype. CDR3 bases: TGTGCCAGCAGCGAGGGACAGACGAACACCGGGGAGCTGTTTTTT. This gives the protein CASSEGQTNTGELFF. V gene TRBV7-9 combines with J gene TRBJ2-2, with 7 bases lining up with TRBD1. Germline assignment: CDR1 SEHNR and CDR2 FQNEAQ (reference sequence). Trimming at V came to 5 bases and at J to 0 bases, leaving 3 bases not matched to a gene. The CDR3 length is 15 residues.

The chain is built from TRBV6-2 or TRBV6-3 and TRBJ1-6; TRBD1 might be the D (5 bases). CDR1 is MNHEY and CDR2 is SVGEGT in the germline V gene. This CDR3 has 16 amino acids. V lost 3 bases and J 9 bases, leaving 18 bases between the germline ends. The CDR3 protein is CASSYPLPGGSSPLHF. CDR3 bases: TGTGCCAGCAGTTATCCCCTTCCGGGGGGGAGTTCACCCCTCCACTTT.

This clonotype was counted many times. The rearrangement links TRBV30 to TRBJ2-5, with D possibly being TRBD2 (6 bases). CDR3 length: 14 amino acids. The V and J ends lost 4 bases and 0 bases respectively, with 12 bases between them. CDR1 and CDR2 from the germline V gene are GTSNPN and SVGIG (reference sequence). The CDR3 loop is CAWNKGLYQETQYF. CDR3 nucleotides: TGTGCCTGGAATAAGGGACTGTACCAAGAGACCCAGTACTTC.

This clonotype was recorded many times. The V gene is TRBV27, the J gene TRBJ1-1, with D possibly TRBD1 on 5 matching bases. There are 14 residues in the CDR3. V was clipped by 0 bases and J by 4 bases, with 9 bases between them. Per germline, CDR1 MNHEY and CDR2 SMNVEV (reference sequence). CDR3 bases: TGTGCCAGCAGTTTATCGTGGGGACTCACTGAAGCTTTCTTT. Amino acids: CASSLSWGLTEAFF.

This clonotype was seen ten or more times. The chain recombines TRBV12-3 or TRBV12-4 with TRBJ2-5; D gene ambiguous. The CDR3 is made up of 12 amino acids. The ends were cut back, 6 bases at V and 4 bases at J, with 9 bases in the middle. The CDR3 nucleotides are TGTGCCAGCAGGGGAATTGGAGAGACCCAGTACTTC. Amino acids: CASRGIGETQYF.

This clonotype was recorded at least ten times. CDR3 bases: TGTGCCAGCAGCCCCCCCCAGGGGGCTGGCGAGCAGTACTTC. Amino acids: CASSPPQGAGEQYF. The J gene is TRBJ2-7, the V gene TRBV27; 8 bases are shared with TRBD1. V shed 6 bases, J shed 6 bases, and the junction held 10 bases outside the gene matches. CDR1 is MNHEY and CDR2 is SMNVEV in the germline V gene (reference sequence). CDR3 length: 14 amino acids.

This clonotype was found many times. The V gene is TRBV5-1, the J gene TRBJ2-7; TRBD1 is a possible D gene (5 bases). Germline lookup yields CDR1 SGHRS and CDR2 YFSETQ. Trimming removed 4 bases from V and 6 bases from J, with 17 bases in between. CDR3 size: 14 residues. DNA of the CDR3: TGCGCCAGCAGCGAAACAGGTTGGCGTAGCGAGCAGTACTTC. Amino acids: CASSETGWRSEQYF.

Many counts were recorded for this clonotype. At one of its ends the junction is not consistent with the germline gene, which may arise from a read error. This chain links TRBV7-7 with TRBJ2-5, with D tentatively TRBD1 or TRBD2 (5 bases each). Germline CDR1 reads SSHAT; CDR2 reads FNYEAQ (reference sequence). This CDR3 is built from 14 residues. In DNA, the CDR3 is TGTGCTAGCAGCTCCGGGACGAGTCAAGAGACCCAGTACTTC. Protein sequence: CASSSGTSQETQYF.

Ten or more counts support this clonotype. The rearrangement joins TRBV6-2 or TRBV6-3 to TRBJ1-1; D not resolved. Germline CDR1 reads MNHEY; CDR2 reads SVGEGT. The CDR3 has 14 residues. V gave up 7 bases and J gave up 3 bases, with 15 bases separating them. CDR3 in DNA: TGTGCCAGCATTCCGGATCGGGCGGACACTGAAGCTTTCTTT. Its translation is CASIPDRADTEAFF.

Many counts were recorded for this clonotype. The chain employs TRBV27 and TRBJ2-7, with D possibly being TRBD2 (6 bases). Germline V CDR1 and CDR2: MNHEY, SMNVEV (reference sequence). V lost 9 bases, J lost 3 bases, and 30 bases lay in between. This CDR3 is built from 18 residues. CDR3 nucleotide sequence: TGTGCCAGTAGCGCGGGAAGAGGATTTCAATTTGGTCTCTACGAGCAGTACTTC. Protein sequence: CASSAGRGFQFGLYEQYF.

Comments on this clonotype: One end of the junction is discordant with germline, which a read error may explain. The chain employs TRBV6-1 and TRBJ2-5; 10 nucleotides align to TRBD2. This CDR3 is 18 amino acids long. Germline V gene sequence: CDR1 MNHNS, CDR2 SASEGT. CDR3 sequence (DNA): TGTGCCAGCAGTGAAGCGATAGCGGGGGGCGCCGTGGGAGAGACCAAGTACTTC. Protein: CASSEAIAGGAVGETKYF.

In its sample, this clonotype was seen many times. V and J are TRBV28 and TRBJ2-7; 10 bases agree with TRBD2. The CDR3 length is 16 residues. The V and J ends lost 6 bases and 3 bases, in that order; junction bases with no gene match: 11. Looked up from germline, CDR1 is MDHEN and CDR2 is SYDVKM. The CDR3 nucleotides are TGTGCCAGCAGCCAGCGAAGCGGGAGGGCCTTCTACGAGCAGTACTTC. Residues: CASSQRSGRAFYEQYF.

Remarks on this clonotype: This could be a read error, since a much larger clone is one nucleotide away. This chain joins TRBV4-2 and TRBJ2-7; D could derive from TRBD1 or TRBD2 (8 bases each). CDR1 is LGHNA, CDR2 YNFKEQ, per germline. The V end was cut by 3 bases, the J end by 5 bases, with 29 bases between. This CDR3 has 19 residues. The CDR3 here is CASSHIAGQAIKGSDEQYF. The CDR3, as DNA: TGTGCCAGCAGCCATATAGCGGGACAGGCCATCAAAGGGTCCGACGAGCAGTACTTC.

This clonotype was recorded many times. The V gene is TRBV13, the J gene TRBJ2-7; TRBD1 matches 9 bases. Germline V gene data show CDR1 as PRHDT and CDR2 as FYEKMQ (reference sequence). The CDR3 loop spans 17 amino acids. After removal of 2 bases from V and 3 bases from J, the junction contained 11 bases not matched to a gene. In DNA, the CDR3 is TGTGCCAGCAGCTTAATGGGACAGGGAAATTCTCGCTACGAGCAGTACTTC. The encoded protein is CASSLMGQGNSRYEQYF.

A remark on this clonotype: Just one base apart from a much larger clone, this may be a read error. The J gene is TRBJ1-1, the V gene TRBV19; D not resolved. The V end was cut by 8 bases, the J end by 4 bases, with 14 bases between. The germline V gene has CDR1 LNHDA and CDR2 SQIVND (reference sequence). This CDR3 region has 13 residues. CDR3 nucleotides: TGTGCCAGTGCCACGGAAAATCCCACTGAAGCTTTCTTT. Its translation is CASATENPTEAFF.

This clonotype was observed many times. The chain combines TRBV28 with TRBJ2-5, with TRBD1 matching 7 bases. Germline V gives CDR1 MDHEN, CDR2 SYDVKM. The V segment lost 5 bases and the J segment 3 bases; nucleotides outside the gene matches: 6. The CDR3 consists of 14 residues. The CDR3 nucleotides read TGTGCCAGCAGTCTCGACAGGGTAGAAGAGACCCAGTACTTC. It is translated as CASSLDRVEETQYF. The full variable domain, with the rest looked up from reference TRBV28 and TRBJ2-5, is DVKVTQSSRYLVKRTGEKVFLECVQDMDHENMFWYRQDPGLGLRLIYFSYDVKMKEKGDIPEGYSVSREKKERFSLILESASTNQTSMYLCASSLDRVEETQYFGPGTRLLVL.

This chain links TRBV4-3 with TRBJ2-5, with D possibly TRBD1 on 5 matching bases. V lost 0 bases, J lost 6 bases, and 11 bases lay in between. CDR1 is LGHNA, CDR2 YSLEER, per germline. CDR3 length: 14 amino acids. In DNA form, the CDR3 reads TGCGCCAGCAGCCAAGATCGAACAGGAAAGACCCAGTACTTC. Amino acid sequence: CASSQDRTGKTQYF.